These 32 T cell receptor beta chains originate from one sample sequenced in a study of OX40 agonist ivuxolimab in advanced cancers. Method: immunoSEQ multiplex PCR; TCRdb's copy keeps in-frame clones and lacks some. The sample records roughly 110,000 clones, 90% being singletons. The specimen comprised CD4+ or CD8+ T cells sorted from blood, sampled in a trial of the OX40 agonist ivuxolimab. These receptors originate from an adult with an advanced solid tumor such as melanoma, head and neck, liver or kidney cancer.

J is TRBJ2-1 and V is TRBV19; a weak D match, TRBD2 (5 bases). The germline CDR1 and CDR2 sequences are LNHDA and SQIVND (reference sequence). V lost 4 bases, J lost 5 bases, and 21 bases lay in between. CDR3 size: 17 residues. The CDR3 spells CASSRGITIRAHNEQFF. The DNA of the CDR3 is TGTGCCAGTAGTAGAGGGATCACCATTAGAGCTCACAATGAGCAGTTCTTC.

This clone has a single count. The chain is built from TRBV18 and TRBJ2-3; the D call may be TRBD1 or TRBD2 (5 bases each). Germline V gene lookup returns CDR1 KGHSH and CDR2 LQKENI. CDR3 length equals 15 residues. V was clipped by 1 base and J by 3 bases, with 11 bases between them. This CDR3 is CASSPLGRETDTQYF. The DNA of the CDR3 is TGTGCCAGCTCACCACTGGGACGAGAAACAGATACGCAGTATTTT.

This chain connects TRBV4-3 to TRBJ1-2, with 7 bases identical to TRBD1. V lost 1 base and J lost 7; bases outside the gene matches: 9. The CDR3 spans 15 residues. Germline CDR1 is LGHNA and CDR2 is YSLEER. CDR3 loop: CASSQVGGGVGGYTF. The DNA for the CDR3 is TGCGCCAGCAGCCAAGTAGGAGGGGGCGTGGGTGGCTACACCTTC.

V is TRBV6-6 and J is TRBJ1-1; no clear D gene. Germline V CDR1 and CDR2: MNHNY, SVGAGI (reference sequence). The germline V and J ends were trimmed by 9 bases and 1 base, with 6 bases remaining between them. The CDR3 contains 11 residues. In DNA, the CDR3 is TGTGCCAGTGCCCCGAACACTGAAGCTTTCTTT. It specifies CASAPNTEAFF.

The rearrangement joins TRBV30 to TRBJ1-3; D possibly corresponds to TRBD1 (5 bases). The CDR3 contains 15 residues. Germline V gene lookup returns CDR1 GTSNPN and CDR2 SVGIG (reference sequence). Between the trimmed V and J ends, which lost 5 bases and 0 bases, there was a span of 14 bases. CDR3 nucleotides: TGTGCCTGGGCGGGAGCAGGGAGCTCTGGAAACACCATATATTTT. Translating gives CAWAGAGSSGNTIYF.

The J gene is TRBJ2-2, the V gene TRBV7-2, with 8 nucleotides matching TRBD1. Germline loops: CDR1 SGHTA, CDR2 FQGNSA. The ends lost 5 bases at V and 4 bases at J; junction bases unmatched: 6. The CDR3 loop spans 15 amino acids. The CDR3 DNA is TGTGCCAGCAGCCCAGACAGGGGTGGCACCGGGGAGCTGTTTTTT. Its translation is CASSPDRGGTGELFF.

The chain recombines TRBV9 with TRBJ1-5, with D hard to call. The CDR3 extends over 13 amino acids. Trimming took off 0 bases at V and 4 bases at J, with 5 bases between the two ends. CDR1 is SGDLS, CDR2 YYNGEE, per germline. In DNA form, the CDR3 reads TGTGCCAGCAGCGTAGACCCAAATCAGCCCCAGCATTTT. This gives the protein CASSVDPNQPQHF.

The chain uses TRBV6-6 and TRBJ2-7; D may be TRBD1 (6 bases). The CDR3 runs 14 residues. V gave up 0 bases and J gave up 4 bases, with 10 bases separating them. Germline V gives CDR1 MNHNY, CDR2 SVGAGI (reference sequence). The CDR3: CASSYSQGRYEQYF. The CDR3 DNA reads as TGTGCCAGCAGTTACTCACAGGGAAGGTACGAGCAGTACTTC.

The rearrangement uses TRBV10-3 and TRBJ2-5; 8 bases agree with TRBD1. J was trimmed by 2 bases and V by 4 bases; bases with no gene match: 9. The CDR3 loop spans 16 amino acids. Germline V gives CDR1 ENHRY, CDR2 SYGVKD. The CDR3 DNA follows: TGTGCCATCAGTGGAGGTTCCGGGACAGGACAAGAGACCCAGTACTTC. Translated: CAISGGSGTGQETQYF.

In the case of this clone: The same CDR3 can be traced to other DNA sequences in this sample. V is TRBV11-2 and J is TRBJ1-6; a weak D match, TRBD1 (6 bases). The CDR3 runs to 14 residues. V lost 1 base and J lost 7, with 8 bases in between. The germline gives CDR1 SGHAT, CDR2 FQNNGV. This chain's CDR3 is CASSLAQGNSPLHF. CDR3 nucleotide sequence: TGTGCCAGCAGCTTAGCACAGGGAAATTCACCCCTCCACTTT.

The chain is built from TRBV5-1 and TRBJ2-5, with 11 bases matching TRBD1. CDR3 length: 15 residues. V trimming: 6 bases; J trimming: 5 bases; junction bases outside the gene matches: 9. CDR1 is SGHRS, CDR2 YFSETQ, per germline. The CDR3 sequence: CASTSRTGGPETQYF. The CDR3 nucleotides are TGCGCCAGCACATCTCGGACAGGGGGCCCGGAGACCCAGTACTTC.

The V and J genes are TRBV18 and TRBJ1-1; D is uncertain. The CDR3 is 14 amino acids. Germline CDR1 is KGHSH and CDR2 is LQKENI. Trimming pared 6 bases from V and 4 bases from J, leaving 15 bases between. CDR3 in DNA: TGTGCCAGCTCTGAAAGTAGCCTCGTCACTGAAGCTTTCTTT. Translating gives CASSESSLVTEAFF.

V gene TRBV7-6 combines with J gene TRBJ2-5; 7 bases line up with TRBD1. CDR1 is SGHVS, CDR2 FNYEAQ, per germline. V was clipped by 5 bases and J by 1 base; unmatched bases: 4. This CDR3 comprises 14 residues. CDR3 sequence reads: CASSRQGSQETQYF. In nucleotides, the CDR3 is TGTGCCAGCAGCAGACAGGGATCCCAAGAGACCCAGTACTTC.

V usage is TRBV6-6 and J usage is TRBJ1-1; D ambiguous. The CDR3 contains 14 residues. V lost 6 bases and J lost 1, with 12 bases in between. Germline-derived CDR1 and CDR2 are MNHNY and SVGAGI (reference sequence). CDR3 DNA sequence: TGTGCCAGCAGCATACGGGCGGAGAACACTGAAGCTTTCTTT. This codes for CASSIRAENTEAFF.

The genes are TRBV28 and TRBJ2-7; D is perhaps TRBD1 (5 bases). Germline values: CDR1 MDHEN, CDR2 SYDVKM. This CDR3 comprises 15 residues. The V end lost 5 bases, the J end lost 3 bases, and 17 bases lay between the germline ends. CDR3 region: CASSVQEKGIYEQYF. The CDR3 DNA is TGTGCCAGCAGTGTACAGGAAAAGGGGATCTACGAGCAGTACTTC. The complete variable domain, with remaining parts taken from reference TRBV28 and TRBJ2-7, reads DVKVTQSSRYLVKRTGEKVFLECVQDMDHENMFWYRQDPGLGLRLIYFSYDVKMKEKGDIPEGYSVSREKKERFSLILESASTNQTSMYLCASSVQEKGIYEQYFGPGTRLTVT.

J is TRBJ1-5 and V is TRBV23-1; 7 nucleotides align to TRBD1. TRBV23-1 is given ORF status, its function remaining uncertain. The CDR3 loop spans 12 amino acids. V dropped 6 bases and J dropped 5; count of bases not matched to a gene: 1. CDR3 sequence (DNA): TGCGCCAGCAGAGACAGGGATCAGCCCCAGCATTTT. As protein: CASRDRDQPQHF.

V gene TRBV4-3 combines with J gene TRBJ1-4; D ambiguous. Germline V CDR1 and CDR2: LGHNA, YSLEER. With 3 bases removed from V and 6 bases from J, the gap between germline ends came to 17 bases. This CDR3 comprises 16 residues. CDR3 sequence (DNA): TGCGCCAGCAGCCAGGAGTATCAAGCTGGGTATGAAAAACTGTTTTTT. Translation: CASSQEYQAGYEKLFF.

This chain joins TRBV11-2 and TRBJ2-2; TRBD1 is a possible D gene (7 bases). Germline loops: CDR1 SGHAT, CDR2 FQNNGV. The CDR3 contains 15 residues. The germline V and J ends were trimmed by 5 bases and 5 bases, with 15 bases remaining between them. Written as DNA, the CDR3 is TGTGCCAGCAGCCCCCGACAGGGAGGAACCGGGGAGCTGTTTTTT. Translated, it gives CASSPRQGGTGELFF.

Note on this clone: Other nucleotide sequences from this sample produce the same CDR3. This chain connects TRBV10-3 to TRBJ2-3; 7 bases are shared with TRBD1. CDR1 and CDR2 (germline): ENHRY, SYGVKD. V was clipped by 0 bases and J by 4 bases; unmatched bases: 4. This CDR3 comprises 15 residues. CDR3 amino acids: CAISESNRGPDTQYF. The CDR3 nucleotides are TGTGCCATCAGTGAGTCGAACAGGGGTCCAGATACGCAGTATTTT.

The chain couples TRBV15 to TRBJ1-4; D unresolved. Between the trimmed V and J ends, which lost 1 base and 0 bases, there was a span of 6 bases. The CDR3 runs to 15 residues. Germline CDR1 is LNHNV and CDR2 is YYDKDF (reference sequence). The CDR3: CATSRVRATNEKLFF. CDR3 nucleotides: TGTGCCACCAGCAGAGTCCGGGCAACTAATGAAAAACTGTTTTTT.

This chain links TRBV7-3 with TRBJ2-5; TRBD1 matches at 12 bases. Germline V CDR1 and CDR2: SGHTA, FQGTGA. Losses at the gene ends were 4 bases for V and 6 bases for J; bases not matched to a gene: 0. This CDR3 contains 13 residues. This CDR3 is CASSWDRGQTQYF. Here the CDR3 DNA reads TGTGCCAGCAGCTGGGACAGGGGGCAGACCCAGTACTTC.

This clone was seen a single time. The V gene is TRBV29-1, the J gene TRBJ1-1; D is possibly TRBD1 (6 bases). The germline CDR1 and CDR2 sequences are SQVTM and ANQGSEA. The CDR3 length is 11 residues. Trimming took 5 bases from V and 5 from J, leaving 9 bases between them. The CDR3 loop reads CSVSTGTEAFF. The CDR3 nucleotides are TGCAGCGTTTCAACAGGGACTGAAGCTTTCTTT.

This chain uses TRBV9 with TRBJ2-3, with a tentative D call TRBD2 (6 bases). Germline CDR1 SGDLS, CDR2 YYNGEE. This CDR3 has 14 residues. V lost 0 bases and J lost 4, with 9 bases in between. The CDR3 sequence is CASSVVGGADTQYF. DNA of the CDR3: TGTGCCAGCAGCGTAGTCGGGGGTGCAGATACGCAGTATTTT.

The CDR3 loop is CASTSPGQGRGYTF. For the CDR3, the DNA is TGTGCCAGCACCAGTCCCGGACAGGGCCGCGGCTACACCTTC. This rearrangement joins TRBV28 to TRBJ1-2; TRBD1 matches at 8 bases. The CDR3 is 14 residues long. With 7 bases clipped from V and 8 bases from J, the junction kept 12 bases outside the gene matches. Germline CDR1 MDHEN, CDR2 SYDVKM.

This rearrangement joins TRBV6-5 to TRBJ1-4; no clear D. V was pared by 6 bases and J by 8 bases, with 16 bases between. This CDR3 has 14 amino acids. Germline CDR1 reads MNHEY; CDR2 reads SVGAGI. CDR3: CASRSSTAREKLFF. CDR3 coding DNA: TGTGCCAGCAGATCGAGCACTGCCAGGGAAAAACTGTTTTTT.

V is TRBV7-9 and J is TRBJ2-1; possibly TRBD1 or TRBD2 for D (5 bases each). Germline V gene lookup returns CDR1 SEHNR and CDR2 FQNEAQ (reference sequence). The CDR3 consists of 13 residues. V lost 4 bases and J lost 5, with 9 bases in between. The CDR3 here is CASSSRGDNEQFF. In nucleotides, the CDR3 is TGTGCCAGCAGCTCCCGGGGCGACAATGAGCAGTTCTTC.

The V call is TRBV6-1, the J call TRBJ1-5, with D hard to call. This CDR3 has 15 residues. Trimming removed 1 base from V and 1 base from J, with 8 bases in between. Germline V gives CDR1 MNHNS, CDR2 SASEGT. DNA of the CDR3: TGTGCCAGCAGTGAAGGCCTTATAAGCAATCAGCCCCAGCATTTT. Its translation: CASSEGLISNQPQHF.

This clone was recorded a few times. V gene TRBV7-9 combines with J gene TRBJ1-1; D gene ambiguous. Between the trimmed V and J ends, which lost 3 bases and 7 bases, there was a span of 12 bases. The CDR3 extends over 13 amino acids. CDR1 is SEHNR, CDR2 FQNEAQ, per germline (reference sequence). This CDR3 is CASSFGAVGEAFF. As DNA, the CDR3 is TGTGCCAGCAGCTTCGGAGCTGTGGGTGAAGCTTTCTTT.

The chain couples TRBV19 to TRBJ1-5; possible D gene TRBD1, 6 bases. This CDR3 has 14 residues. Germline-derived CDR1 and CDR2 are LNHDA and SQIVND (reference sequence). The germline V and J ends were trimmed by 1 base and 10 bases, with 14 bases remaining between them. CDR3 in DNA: TGTGCCAGTAGTATAGGACAGGAGATCGGCCCCCAGCATTTT. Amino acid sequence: CASSIGQEIGPQHF. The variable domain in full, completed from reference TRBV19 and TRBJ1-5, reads DGGITQSPKYLFRKEGQNVTLSCEQNLNHDAMYWYRQDPGQGLRLIYYSQIVNDFQKGDIAEGYSVSREKKESFPLTVTSAQKNPTAFYLCASSIGQEIGPQHFGDGTRLSIL.

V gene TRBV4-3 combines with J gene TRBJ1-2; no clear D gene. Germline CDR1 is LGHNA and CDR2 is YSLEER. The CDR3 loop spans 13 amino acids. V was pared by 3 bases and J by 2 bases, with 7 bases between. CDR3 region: CASSQRENYGYTF. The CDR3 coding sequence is TGCGCCAGCAGCCAGAGGGAAAACTATGGCTACACCTTC.

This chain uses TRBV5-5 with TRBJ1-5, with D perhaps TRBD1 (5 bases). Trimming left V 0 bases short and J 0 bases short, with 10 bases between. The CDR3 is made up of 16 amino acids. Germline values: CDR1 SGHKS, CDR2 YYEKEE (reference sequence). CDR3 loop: CASSLGGEDSNQPQHF. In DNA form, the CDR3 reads TGTGCCAGCAGCTTGGGAGGGGAGGATAGCAATCAGCCCCAGCATTTT. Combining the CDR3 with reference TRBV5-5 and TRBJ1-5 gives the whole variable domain DAGVTQSPTHLIKTRGQQVTLRCSPISGHKSVSWYQQVLGQGPQFIFQYYEKEERGRGNFPDRFSARQFPNYSSELNVNALLLGDSALYLCASSLGGEDSNQPQHFGDGTRLSIL.

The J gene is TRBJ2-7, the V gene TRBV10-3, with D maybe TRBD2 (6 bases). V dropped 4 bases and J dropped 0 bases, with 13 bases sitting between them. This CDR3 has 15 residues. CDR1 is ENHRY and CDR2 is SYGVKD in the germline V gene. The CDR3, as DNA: TGTGCCATCAGTGCCATGGACGGGAGCTCCTACGAGCAGTACTTC. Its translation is CAISAMDGSSYEQYF.